These T cell receptor beta chains were read from a single sample in a study of T cells in Graves' hyperthyroidism and ophthalmopathy. TCRdb re-analysed the multiplex PCR reads in MiXCR, keeping a single row per CDR3 protein. This repertoire shows around 800,000 distinct CDR3 sequences, over 35% found once; its top ten account for 8.9%. The sequenced sample consisted of blood. The receptors stem from a young man with Graves' hyperthyroidism. The CDR3 runs from the conserved cysteine through the conserved F or W. D genes are given only for firm matches. The listing skips clone size in some rows; elsewhere it reads once, few, many or a size class.

TRBJ1-4,TRBV20-1,many,.,CSARGRNEKLFF,TGCAGTGCTAGAGGGCGTAATGAAAAACTGTTTTTT
TRBJ2-5,TRBV4-1,.,.,CASSQEPIGETQYF,TGCGCCAGCAGCCAAGAACCGATAGGAGAGACCCAGTACTTC
TRBJ2-6,TRBV7-9,many,.,CASSSGPSGANVLTF,TGTGCCAGCAGCTCGGGTCCCTCTGGGGCCAACGTCCTGACTTTC
TRBJ1-4,TRBV12-3/TRBV12-4,.,.,CASSFRTSGGTINEKLFF,TGTGCCAGCAGTTTCCGAACTTCGGGGGGGACAATTAATGAAAAACTGTTTTTT
TRBJ2-2,TRBV15,many,TRBD2,CATSGGSTGELFF,TGTGCCACCAGCGGCGGGAGCACCGGGGAGCTGTTTTTT
TRBJ2-2,TRBV11-2,.,TRBD2,CASSLGASGITGELFF,TGTGCCAGCAGCTTAGGGGCTAGCGGGATCACCGGGGAGCTGTTTTTT
TRBJ2-7,TRBV6-6,.,.,CASSQTQGYLSYEQYF,TGTGCCAGCAGTCAAACACAGGGATACCTATCCTACGAGCAGTACTTC
TRBJ2-7,TRBV20-1,many,TRBD1,CSASNRGVYEQYF,TGCAGTGCAAGTAACAGGGGAGTCTACGAGCAGTACTTC
TRBJ1-2,TRBV29-1,.,.,CSVEDRRGNTF,TGCAGCGTTGAAGACCGGCGTGGAAACACCTTC
TRBJ1-5,TRBV19,.,TRBD1,CASADRTSNQPQHF,TGTGCCAGTGCGGACAGGACGAGCAATCAGCCCCAGCATTTT
TRBJ2-7,TRBV7-2,.,.,CASSLWEQYF,TGTGCCAGCAGCCTGTGGGAGCAGTACTTC
TRBJ2-5,TRBV5-1,few,TRBD2,CASSPIAGSQETQYF,TGCGCCAGCAGCCCAATAGCGGGATCCCAAGAGACCCAGTACTTC
TRBJ2-7,TRBV7-2,few,.,CASSLALGLALSYEQYF,TGTGCCAGCAGCTTAGCCCTCGGACTGGCCCTCTCCTACGAGCAGTACTTC
TRBJ2-7,TRBV6-1,.,TRBD1,CASSPNPTGRISYEQYF,TGTGCCAGCAGCCCCAACCCGACAGGGCGAATTTCCTACGAGCAGTACTTC
TRBJ1-1,TRBV6-1,.,.,CASSYGAGKAFF,TGTGCCAGCAGTTACGGAGCAGGAAAAGCTTTCTTT
TRBJ2-7,TRBV5-1,few,TRBD1,CASSPGQGYAYEQYF,TGTGCCAGCAGCCCCGGACAGGGTTACGCCTACGAGCAGTACTTC
TRBJ2-7,TRBV10-3,many,.,CAISSDNHEQYF,TGTGCCATCAGTTCTGACAACCACGAGCAGTACTTC